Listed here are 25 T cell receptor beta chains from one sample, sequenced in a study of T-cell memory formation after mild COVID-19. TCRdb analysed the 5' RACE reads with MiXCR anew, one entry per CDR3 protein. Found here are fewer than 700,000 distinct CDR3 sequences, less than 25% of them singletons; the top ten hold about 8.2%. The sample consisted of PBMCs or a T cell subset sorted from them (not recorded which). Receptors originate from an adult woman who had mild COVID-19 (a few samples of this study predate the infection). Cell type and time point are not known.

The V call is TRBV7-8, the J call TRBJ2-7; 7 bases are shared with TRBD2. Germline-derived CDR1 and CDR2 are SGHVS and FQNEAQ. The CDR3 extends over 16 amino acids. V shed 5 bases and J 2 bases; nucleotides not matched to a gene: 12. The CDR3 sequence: CASSPSLERGTYEQYF. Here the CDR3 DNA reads TGTGCCAGCAGCCCTAGTCTCGAGCGGGGTACCTACGAGCAGTACTTC.

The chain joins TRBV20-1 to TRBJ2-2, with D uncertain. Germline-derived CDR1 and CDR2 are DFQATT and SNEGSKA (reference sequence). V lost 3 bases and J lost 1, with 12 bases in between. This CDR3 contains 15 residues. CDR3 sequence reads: CSASRIDKNTGELFF. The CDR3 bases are TGCAGTGCTAGCAGGATAGACAAGAACACCGGGGAGCTGTTTTTT.

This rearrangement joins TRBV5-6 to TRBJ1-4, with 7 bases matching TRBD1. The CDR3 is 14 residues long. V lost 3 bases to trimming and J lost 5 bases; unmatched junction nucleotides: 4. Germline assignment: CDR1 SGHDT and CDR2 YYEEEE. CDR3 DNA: TGTGCCAGCAGCTATGTGACAGGGAATGAAAAACTGTTTTTT. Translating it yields CASSYVTGNEKLFF.

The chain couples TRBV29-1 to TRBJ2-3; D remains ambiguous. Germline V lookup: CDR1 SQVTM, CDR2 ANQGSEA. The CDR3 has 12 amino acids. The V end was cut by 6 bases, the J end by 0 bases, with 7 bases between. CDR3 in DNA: TGCAGCGTGGCTGACAGCACAGATACGCAGTATTTT. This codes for CSVADSTDTQYF.

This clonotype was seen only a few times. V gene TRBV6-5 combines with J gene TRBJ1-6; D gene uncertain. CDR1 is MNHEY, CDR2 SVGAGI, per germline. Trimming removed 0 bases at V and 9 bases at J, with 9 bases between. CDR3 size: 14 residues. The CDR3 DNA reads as TGTGCCAGCAGTTACTCAGGCTCCTCTTCACCCCTCCACTTT. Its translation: CASSYSGSSSPLHF.

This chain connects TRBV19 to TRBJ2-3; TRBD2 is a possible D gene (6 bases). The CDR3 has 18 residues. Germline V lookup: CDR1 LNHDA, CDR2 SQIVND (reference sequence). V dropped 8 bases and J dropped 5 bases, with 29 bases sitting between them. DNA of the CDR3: TGTGCCAGTCGTTCGTGGCGACGCGGGGCAAAAGGTGTAGATACGCAGTATTTT. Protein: CASRSWRRGAKGVDTQYF.

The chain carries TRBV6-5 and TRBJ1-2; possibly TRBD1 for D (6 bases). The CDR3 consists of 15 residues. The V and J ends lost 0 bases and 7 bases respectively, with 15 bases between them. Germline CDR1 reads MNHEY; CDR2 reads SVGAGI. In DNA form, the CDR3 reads TGTGCCAGCAGTTACTCTGGGGGGCTGTGGGTTGGCTACACCTTC. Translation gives CASSYSGGLWVGYTF.

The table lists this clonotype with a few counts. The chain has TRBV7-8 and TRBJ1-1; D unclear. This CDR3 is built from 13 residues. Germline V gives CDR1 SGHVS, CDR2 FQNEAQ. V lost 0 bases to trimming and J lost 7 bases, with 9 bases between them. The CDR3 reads CASSLAGPIEAFF. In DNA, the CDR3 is TGTGCCAGCAGCTTAGCAGGGCCCATTGAAGCTTTCTTT.

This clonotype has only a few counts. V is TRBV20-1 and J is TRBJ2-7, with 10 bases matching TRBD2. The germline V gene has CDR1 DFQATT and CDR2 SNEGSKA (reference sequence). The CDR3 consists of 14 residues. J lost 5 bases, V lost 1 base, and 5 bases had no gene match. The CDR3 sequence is CSARGLAGPHEQYF. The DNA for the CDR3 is TGCAGTGCTAGAGGACTAGCGGGCCCCCACGAGCAGTACTTC.

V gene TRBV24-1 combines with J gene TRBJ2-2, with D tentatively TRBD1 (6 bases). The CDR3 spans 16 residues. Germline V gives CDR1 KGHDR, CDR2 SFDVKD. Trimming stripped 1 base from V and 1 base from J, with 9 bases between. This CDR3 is CATSDFGRGNTGELFF. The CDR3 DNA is TGTGCCACCAGTGATTTCGGCAGGGGGAACACCGGGGAGCTGTTTTTT.

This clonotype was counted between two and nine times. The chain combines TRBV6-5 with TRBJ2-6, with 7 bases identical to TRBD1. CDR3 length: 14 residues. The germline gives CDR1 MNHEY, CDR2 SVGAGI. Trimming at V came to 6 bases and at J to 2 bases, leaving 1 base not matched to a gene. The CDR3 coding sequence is TGTGCCAGCAGAACAGGGGCTGGGGCCAACGTCCTGACTTTC. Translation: CASRTGAGANVLTF.

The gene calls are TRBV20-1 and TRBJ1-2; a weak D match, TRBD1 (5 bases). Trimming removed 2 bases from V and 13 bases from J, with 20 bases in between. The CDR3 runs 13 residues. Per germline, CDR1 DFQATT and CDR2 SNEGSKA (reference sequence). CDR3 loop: CSARQGTSPPPTF. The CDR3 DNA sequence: TGCAGTGCTAGACAGGGAACGAGCCCCCCCCCCACCTTC.

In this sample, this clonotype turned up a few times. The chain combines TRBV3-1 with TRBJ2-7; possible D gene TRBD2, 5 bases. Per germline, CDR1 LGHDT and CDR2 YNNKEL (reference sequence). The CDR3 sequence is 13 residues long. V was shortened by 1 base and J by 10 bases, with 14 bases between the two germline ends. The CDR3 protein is CASSQGPGAEQYF. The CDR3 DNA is TGTGCCAGCAGCCAAGGTCCAGGAGCGGAACAGTACTTC.

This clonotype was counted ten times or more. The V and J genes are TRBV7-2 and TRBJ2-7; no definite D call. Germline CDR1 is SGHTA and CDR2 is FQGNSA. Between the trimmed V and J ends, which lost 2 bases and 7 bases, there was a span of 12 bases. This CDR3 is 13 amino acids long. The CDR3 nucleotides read TGTGCCAGCAGCTTAAGCGTTTTGTGGGAGCAGTACTTC. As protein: CASSLSVLWEQYF.

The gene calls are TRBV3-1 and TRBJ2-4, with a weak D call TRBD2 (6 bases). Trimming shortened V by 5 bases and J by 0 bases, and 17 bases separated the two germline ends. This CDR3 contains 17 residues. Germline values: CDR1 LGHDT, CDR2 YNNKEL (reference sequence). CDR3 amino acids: CASSSLAWGEAKNIQYF. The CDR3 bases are TGTGCCAGCAGCTCCCTCGCGTGGGGGGAAGCCAAAAACATTCAGTACTTC.

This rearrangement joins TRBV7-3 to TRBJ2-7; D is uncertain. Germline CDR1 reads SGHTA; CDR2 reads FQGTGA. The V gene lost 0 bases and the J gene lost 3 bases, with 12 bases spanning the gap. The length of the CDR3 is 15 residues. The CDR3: CASSLTSGLGYEQYF. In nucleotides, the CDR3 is TGTGCCAGCAGCTTAACCTCCGGGTTAGGCTACGAGCAGTACTTC.

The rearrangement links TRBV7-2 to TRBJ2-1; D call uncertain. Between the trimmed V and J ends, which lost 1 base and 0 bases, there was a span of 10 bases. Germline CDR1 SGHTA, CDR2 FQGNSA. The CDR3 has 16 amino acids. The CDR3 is CASSLGAGNSYNEQFF. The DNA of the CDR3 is TGTGCCAGCAGCTTAGGGGCCGGAAACTCCTACAATGAGCAGTTCTTC.

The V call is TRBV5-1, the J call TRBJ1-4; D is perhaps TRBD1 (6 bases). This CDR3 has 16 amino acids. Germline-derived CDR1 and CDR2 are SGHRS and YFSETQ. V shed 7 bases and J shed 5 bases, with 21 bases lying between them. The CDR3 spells CASVALRGTGNEKLFF. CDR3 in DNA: TGCGCCAGCGTAGCCCTCAGGGGCACAGGAAATGAAAAACTGTTTTTT.

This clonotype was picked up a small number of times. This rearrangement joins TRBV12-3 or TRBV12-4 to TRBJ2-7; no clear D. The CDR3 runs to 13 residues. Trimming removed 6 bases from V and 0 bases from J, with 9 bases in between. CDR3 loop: CASSYTISYEQYF. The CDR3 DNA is TGTGCCAGCAGCTATACCATCTCCTACGAGCAGTACTTC.

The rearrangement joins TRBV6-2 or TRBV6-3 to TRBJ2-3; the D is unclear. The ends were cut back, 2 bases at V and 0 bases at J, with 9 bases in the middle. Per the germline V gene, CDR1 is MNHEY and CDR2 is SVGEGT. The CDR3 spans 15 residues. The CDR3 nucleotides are TGTGCCAGCAGTTACCCCGAGGACAGCACAGATACGCAGTATTTT. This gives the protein CASSYPEDSTDTQYF.

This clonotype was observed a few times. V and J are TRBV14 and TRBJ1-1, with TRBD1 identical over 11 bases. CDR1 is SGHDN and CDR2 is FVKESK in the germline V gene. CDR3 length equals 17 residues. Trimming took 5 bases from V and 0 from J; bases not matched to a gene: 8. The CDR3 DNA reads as TGTGCCAGCAGCTTCCGGGACAGGGGGAGAATGAACACTGAAGCTTTCTTT. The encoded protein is CASSFRDRGRMNTEAFF.

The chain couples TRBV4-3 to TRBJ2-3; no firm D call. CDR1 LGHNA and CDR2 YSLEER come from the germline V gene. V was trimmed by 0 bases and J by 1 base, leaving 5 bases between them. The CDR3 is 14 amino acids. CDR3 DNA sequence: TGCGCCAGCAGCCAAGACTACCGCACAGATACGCAGTATTTT. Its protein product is CASSQDYRTDTQYF.

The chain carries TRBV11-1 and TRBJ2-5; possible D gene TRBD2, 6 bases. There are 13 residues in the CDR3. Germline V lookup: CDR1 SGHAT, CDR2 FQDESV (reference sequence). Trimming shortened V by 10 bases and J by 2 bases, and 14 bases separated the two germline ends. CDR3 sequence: CATAGGEQETQYF. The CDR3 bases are TGTGCCACAGCGGGCGGTGAACAAGAGACCCAGTACTTC. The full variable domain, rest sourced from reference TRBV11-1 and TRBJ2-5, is EAEVAQSPRYKITEKSQAVAFWCDPISGHATLYWYRQILGQGPELLVQFQDESVVDDSQLPKDRFSAERLKGVDSTLKIQPAELGDSAMYLCATAGGEQETQYFGPGTRLLVL.

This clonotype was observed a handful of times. The CDR3 DNA sequence: TGCGCCAGCAGCGCGGCCGGGACGAACACTGAAGCTTTCTTT. This gives the protein CASSAAGTNTEAFF. The chain has TRBV5-1 and TRBJ1-1, with D maybe TRBD1 (5 bases). This CDR3 spans 14 amino acids. V was pared by 4 bases and J by 1 base, with 11 bases between. Germline loops: CDR1 SGHRS, CDR2 YFSETQ.

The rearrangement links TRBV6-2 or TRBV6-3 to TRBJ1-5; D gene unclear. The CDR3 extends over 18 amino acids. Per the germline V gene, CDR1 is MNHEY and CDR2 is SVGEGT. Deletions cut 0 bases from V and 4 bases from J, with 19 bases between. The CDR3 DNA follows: TGTGCCAGCAGTTACTCGAGGGTGGTAGGAAGGAAAAATCAGCCCCAGCATTTT. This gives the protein CASSYSRVVGRKNQPQHF.